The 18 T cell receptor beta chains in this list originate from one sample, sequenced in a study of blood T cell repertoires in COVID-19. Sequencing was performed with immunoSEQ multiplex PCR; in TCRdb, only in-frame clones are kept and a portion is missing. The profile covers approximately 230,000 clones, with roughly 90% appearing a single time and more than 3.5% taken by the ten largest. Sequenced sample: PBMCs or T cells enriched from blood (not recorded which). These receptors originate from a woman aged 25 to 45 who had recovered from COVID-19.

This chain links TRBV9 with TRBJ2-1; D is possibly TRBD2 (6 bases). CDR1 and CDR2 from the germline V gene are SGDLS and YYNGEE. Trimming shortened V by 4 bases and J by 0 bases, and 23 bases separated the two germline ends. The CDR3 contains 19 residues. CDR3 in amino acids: CASSSRVGKGLSSYNEQFF. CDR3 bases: TGTGCCAGCAGCTCCCGGGTAGGGAAGGGACTTAGCTCCTACAATGAGCAGTTCTTC.

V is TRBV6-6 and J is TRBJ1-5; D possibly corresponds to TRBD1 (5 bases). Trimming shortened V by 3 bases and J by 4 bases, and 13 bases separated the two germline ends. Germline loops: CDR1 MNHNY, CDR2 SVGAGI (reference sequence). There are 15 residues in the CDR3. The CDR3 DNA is TGTGCCAGCAGTTATTCCGACAGAGTGAATCAGCCCCAGCATTTT. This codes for CASSYSDRVNQPQHF.

The CDR3 DNA sequence: TGTGCCAGCAGTCCCCCGGAGCGGATCGGTTTGAAGTATTTT. Protein: CASSPPERIGLKYF. The chain links TRBV6-2 or TRBV6-3 to TRBJ2-3, with D perhaps TRBD2 (5 bases). The CDR3 runs 14 residues. Germline loops: CDR1 MNHEY, CDR2 SVGEGT. V lost 5 bases to trimming and J lost 13 bases, with 22 bases between them.

CDR3 DNA: TGTGCCAGCAGCTCGGGACAGGGGGAATCGACCGGCCGGAATCAGCCCCAGCATTTT. Translating gives CASSSGQGESTGRNQPQHF. This chain uses TRBV28 with TRBJ1-5; 11 nucleotides match TRBD1. Germline lookup yields CDR1 MDHEN and CDR2 SYDVKM. With V trimmed by 6 bases and J by 4 bases, 17 bases remained unmatched. The CDR3 is 19 amino acids.

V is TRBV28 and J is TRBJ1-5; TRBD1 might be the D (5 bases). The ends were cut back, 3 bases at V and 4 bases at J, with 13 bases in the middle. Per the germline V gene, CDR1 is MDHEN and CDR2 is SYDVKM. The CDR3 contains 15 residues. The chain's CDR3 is CASSLGLGLNQPQHF. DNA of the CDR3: TGTGCCAGCAGTTTGGGGTTGGGGCTTAATCAGCCCCAGCATTTT.

CDR3 loop: CASSLYGRLNTEAFF. CDR3 nucleotides: TGTGCCAGCAGTTTATATGGCAGATTGAACACTGAAGCTTTCTTT. The chain joins TRBV27 to TRBJ1-1, with D unresolved. V lost 1 base and J lost 0, with 9 bases in between. Germline V gives CDR1 MNHEY, CDR2 SMNVEV (reference sequence). This CDR3 is 15 amino acids long.

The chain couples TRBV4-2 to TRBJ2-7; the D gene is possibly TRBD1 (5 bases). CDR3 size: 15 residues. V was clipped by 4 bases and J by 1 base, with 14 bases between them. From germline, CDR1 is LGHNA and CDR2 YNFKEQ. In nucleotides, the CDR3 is TGTGCCAGCAGCCCGCCAACGCAGGGATCCTACGAGCAGTACTTC. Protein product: CASSPPTQGSYEQYF.

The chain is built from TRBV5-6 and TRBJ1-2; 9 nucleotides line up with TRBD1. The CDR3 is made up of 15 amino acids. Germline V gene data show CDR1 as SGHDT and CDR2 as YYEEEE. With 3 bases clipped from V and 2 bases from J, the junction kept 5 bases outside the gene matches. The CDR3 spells CASSSEDRGNYGYTF. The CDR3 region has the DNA TGTGCCAGCAGCTCGGAAGACAGGGGGAACTATGGCTACACCTTC. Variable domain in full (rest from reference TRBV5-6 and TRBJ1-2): DAGVTQSPTHLIKTRGQQVTLRCSPKSGHDTVSWYQQALGQGPQFIFQYYEEEERQRGNFPDRFSGHQFPNYSSELNVNALLLGDSALYLCASSSEDRGNYGYTFGSGTRLTVV.

The DNA of the CDR3 is TGTGCCTGGAGTCCCCCAGAGACATGGAGGAGCTCCTACGAGCAGTACTTC. Amino acid sequence: CAWSPPETWRSSYEQYF. J is TRBJ2-7 and V is TRBV30; TRBD2 is a possible D gene (5 bases). The V and J ends lost 2 bases and 0 bases respectively, with 20 bases between them. This CDR3 region has 17 residues. The germline gives CDR1 GTSNPN, CDR2 SVGIG (reference sequence).

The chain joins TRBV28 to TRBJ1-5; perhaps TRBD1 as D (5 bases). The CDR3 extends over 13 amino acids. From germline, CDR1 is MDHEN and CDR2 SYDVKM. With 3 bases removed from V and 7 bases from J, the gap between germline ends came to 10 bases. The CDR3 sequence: CASSFARGQPQHF. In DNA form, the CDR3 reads TGTGCCAGCAGTTTTGCTAGGGGACAGCCCCAGCATTTT.

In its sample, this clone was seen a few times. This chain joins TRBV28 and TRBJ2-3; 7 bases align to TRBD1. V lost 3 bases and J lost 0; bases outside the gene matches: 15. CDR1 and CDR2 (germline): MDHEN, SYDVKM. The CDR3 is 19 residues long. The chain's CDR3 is CASSFDLSGLQGSTDTQYF. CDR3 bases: TGTGCCAGCAGTTTTGATCTTTCAGGGCTACAGGGGAGCACAGATACGCAGTATTTT.

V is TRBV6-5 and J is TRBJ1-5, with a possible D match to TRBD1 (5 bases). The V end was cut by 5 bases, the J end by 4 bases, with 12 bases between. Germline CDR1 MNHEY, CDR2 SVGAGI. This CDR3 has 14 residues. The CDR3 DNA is TGTGCCAGCAGTCGGGGGGTTGGGAATCAGCCCCAGCATTTT. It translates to CASSRGVGNQPQHF.

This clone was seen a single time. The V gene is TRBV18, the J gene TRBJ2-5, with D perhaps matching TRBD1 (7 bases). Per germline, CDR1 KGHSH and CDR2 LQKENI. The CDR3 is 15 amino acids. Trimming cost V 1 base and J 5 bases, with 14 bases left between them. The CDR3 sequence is CASSPLAGGGETQYF. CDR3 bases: TGTGCCAGCTCACCACTGGCAGGGGGAGGTGAGACCCAGTACTTC.

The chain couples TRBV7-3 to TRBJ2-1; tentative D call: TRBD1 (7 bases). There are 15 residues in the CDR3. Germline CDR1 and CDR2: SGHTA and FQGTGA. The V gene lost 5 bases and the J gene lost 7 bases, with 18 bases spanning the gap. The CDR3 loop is CASSGGTENGNEQFF. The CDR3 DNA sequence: TGTGCCAGCAGCGGAGGGACAGAGAATGGGAATGAGCAGTTCTTC.

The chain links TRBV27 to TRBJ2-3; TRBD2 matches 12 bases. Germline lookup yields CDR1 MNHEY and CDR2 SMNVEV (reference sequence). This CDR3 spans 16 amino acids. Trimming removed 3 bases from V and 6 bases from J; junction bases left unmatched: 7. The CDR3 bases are TGTGCCAGCAGTTTTACTAGCGGGGGGCCGTGGGATACGCAGTATTTT. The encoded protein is CASSFTSGGPWDTQYF.

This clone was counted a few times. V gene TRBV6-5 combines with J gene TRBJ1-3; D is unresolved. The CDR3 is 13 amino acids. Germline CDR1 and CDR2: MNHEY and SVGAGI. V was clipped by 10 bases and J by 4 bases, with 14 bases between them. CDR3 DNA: TGTGCCACCACGGGAAACCCGGGAAACACCATATATTTT. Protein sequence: CATTGNPGNTIYF.

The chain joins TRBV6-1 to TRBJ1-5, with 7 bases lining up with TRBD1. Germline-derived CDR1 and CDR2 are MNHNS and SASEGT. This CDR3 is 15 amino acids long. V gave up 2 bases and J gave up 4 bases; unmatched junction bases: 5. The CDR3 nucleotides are TGTGCCAGCAGTGAACCCGGGACAGAGAATCAGCCCCAGCATTTT. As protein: CASSEPGTENQPQHF.

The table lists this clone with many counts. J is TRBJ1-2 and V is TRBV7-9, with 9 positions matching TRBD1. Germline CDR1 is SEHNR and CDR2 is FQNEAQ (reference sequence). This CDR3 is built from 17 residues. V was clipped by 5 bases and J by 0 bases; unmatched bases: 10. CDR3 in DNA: TGTGCCAGCAGCAAACCGGGACAGGGCGCAGCTAACTATGGCTACACCTTC. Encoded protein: CASSKPGQGAANYGYTF. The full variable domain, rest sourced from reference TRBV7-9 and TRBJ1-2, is DTGVSQNPRHKITKRGQNVTFRCDPISEHNRLYWYRQTLGQGPEFLTYFQNEAQLEKSRLLSDRFSAERPKGSFSTLEIQRTEQGDSAMYLCASSKPGQGAANYGYTFGSGTRLTVV.